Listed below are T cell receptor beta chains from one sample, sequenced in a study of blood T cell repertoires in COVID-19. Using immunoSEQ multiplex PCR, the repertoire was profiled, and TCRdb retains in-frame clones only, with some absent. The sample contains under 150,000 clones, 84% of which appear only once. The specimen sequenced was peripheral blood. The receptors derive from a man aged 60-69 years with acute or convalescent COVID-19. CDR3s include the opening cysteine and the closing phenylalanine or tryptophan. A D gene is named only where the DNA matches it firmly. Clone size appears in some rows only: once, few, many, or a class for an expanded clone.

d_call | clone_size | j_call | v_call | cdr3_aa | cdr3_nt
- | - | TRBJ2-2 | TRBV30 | CAWSASGPGELFF | TGTGCCTGGAGTGCTTCGGGTCCCGGGGAGCTGTTTTTT
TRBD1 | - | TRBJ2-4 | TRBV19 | CASSSAGGSAKNIQYF | TGTGCCAGTAGTTCTGCAGGGGGCTCGGCCAAAAACATTCAGTACTTC
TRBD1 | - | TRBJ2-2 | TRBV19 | CASRRQGASTGELFF | TGTGCCAGTAGACGACAGGGGGCGAGCACCGGGGAGCTGTTTTTT
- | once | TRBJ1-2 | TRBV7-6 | CASSPTPDSRYGYTF | TGTGCCAGCAGCCCCACCCCGGACAGTCGGTATGGCTACACCTTC
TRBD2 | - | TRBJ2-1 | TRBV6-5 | CASSVGLAGVNEQFF | TGTGCCAGCAGCGTCGGACTAGCGGGAGTAAATGAGCAGTTCTTC
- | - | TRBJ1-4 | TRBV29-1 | CSVVPGGNEKLFF | TGCAGCGTTGTACCGGGCGGGAATGAAAAACTGTTTTTT
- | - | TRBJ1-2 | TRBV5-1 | CASSSDSGERYTF | TGCGCCAGCAGCTCGGACTCAGGGGAACGATACACCTTC
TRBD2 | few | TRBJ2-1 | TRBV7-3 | CASSLAGGPNEQFF | TGTGCCAGCAGCCTAGCGGGGGGGCCCAATGAGCAGTTCTTC
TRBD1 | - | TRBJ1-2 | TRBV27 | CASSSSGTALTNYGYTF | TGTGCCAGCAGTTCCTCCGGGACAGCCTTAACCAACTATGGCTACACCTTC
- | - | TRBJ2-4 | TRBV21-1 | CASSTARGTRKNIQYF | TGTGCCAGCAGCACTGCCAGGGGGACAAGAAAAAACATTCAGTACTTC
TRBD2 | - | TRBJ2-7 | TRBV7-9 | CASSTQGAGGQEQYF | TGTGCCAGCAGCACGCAAGGAGCGGGGGGGCAGGAGCAGTACTTC
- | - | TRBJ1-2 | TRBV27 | CASSLDRNYGYTF | TGTGCCAGCAGTTTGGACAGAAACTATGGCTACACCTTC
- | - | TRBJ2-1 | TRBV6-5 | CASSFDTKYNEQFF | TGTGCCAGCAGCTTCGACACAAAGTACAATGAGCAGTTCTTC
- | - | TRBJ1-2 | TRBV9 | CASSVDQINYGYTF | TGTGCCAGCAGCGTAGATCAGATTAACTATGGCTACACCTTC
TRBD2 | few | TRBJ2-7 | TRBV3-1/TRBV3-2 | CASSPPRLAGTSYEQYF | TGTGCCAGCAGTCCTCCTCGACTAGCGGGAACCTCCTACGAGCAGTACTTC
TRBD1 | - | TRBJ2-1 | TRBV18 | CASSTQGISYNEQFF | TGTGCCAGCTCAACACAGGGGATCTCCTACAATGAGCAGTTCTTC
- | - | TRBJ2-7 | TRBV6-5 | CASSNDPTHEQYF | TGTGCCAGCAGCAACGATCCGACTCACGAGCAGTACTTC
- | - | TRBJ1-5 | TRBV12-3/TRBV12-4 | CASSHPGQPQHF | TGTGCCAGCAGTCACCCAGGTCAGCCCCAGCATTTT
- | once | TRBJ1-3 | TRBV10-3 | CAIRQGAGNTIYF | TGTGCCATCAGACAGGGTGCTGGAAACACCATATATTTT
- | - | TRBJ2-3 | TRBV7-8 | CASSLEVEVVAPETQYF | TGTGCCAGCAGCTTAGAGGTAGAGGTGGTTGCTCCAGAGACGCAGTATTTT